These 3 T cell receptor beta chains were sequenced from one sample in a study of Ad26.COV2.S vaccination and SARS-CoV-2 variants. Stated treatment: around 19 received Ad26.COV2.S at low or high dose, single or two shots; five or six received placebo; per-sample allocation not given. The samples date from day 63 after the first vaccine or placebo injection. The data were produced by immunoSEQ multiplex PCR, yet TCRdb's version contains in-frame clones alone and is incomplete. The sample holds around 250,000 clones, about 83% seen once. Sequencing used peripheral blood, obtained in a trial of Ad26.COV2.S vaccine versus placebo. These receptors all come from a person aged 18-65 years who received the Ad26.COV2.S COVID-19 vaccine or a placebo.

The chain is built from TRBV28 and TRBJ1-1; D is uncertain. CDR1 MDHEN and CDR2 SYDVKM come from the germline V gene. V shed 5 bases and J shed 3 bases, with 7 bases lying between them. CDR3 size: 12 residues. CDR3 DNA sequence: TGTGCCAGCAGTCTGGTTGACACTGAAGCTTTCTTT. This translates into CASSLVDTEAFF.

The V call is TRBV19, the J call TRBJ2-3; 8 bases are a match to TRBD1. The CDR3 sequence is 14 residues long. Germline CDR1 reads LNHDA; CDR2 reads SQIVND (reference sequence). The junction had 2 bases not matched to a gene; V was cut back by 3 bases and J by 3 bases. CDR3 nucleotide sequence: TGTGCCAGTAGTATCAGGGGGCATACAGATACGCAGTATTTT. Translated, it gives CASSIRGHTDTQYF.

The J gene is TRBJ2-7, the V gene TRBV7-2; TRBD2 matches at 11 bases. This CDR3 comprises 14 residues. The V gene's germline CDR1 is SGHTA and CDR2 FQGNSA. CDR3 coding DNA: TGTGCCAGCAGCCTAGCGGGAGGTGACTACGAGCAGTACGTC. Translation: CASSLAGGDYEQYV.